Sequencing of this T cell receptor beta chain was carried out in a study of blood T cell repertoires in COVID-19. TCRdb keeps only in-frame clones here, not all; method: immunoSEQ multiplex PCR. In the table there are 210,000 or so clones, 90% of which are singletons. Germline lookup yields CDR1 SGHDT and CDR2 YYEEEE. CDR3 length: 16 residues. V was clipped by 6 bases and J by 1 base, with 17 bases between them. Sequencing was performed on peripheral blood. This chain connects TRBV5-6 to TRBJ2-1; D ambiguous. The TCR originated in a man aged 50 to 60 with acute or convalescent COVID-19. The CDR3 DNA reads as TGTGCCAGCACCAATGGCCGACTCCCATCCTACAATGAGCAGTTCTTC. Its protein product is CASTNGRLPSYNEQFF.